This TCR beta chain was documented in a study of blood T cells in healthy people across ages. The study, taken as a whole, reports: Unsorted PBMCs prevented conclusive naive versus antigen-experienced comparison.

J gave up 4 bases and V 10 bases, and 8 bases lay outside the gene matches. The CDR3 loop spans 15 amino acids. Germline V CDR1 and CDR2: MDHEN, SYDVKM. Next came a second PCR, run for about 7 to 11 cycles, which used a sample-barcoded 5' primer along with a J-beta primer mix. TCRdb recomputed calls from the 5' RACE reads with MiXCR, one row per CDR3 protein. The sample carries 850,000 to 1,000,000 distinct CDR3 sequences, about 48% recorded once. There are a few counts of this clonotype. Its antigen is still unknown. The chain is built from TRBV28 and TRBJ1-6; 9 positions match TRBD1. The specimen sequenced was blood. The TCR comes from a man younger than 45 in good health. DNA of the CDR3: TGTGCCACTCACGGACAGGGGACGTATAATTCACCCCTCCACTTT. This encodes CATHGQGTYNSPLHF.